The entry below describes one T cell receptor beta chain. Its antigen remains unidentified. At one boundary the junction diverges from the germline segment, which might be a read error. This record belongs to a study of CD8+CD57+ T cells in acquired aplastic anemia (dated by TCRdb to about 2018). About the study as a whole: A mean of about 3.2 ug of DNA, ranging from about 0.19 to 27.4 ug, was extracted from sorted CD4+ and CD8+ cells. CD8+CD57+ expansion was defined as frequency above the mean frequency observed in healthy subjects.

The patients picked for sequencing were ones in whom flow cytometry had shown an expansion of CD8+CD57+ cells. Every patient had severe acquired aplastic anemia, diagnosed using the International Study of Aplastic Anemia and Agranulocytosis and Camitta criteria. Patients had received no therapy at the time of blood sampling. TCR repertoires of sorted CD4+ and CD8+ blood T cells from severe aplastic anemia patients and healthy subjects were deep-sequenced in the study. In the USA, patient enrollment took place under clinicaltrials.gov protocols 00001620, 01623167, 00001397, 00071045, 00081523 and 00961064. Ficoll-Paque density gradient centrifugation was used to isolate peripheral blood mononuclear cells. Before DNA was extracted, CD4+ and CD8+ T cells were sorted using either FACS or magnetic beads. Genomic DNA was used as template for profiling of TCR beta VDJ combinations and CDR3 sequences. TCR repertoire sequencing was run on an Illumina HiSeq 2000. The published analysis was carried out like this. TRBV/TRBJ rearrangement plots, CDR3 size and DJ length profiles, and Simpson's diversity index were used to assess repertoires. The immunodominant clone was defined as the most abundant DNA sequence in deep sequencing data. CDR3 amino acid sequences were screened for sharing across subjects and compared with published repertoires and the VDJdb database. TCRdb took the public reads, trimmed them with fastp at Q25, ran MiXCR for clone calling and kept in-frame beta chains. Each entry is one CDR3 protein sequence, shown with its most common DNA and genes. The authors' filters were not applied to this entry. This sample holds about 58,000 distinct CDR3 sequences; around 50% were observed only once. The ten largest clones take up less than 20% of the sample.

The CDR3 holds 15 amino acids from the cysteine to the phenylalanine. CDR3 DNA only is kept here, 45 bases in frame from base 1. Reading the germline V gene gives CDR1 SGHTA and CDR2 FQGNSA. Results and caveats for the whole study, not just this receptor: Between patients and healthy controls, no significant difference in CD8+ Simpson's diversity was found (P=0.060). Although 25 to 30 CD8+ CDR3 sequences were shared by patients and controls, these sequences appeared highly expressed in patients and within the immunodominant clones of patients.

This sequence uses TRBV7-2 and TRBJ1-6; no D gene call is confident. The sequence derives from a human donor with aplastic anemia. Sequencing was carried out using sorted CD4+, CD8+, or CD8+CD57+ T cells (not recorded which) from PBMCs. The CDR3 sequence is CAGRRDGGEDSPLHF. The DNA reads TGTGCCGGCAGGAGGGATGGTGGAGAAGATTCACCCCTCCACTTT.